The entry that follows covers one T cell receptor (beta chain) sequence. The sample is drawn from a study of blood T cell repertoires in COVID-19. Study-level background: Spain, Italy and the United States supplied samples that represented acute and convalescent COVID-19. In each case, the material was cDNA or gDNA derived from T cells, B-cell-depleted T cells, or PBMCs.

Methods used by the authors: From reference gene primer amplification, estimates of nucleated cell counts were derived. Clones were read by immunoSEQ multiplex PCR, and TCRdb kept only the in-frame ones, dropping some. V and J calls and clone size come straight from that table; D and trimming were deduced from the DNA. The repertoire holds a few hundred thousand clones, about 90% seen once, with approximately 8.1% in the top ten. Trimming cost V 4 bases and J 5 bases; bases outside gene matches: 4. The length of the CDR3 is 13 residues. Germline V CDR1 and CDR2: SGDLS, YYNGEE. Sequenced: peripheral blood. The chain employs TRBV9 and TRBJ1-1; 8 bases align to TRBD1. The receptor's source is a woman aged 45-60 years who had recovered from COVID-19. The CDR3 bases are TGTGCCAGCAGCCCGCAGGGGGCAACTGAAGCTTTCTTT. It encodes CASSPQGATEAFF.